The rows below give T cell receptor beta chains drawn from one sample of a study of blood T cell repertoires in COVID-19. The table came from immunoSEQ multiplex PCR; TCRdb's copy has only in-frame clones and leaves some out. The profile shows about 240,000 clones, 80% to 90% of them singletons. The sequenced sample consisted of PBMCs or T cells enriched from blood (not recorded which). These receptors were obtained from a woman aged 25 to 45 who had recovered from COVID-19. The CDR3 runs from the conserved cysteine through the conserved F or W. Each record gives: V gene, D gene, J gene, clone size, CDR3 protein, CDR3 DNA. D genes are given only for firm matches. The size entry is marked missing in some rows and otherwise reads once, few, many or a size class.

v_call: TRBV11-1
d_call: TRBD1
j_call: TRBJ2-1
clone_size: NA
cdr3_aa: CASSSRQGAPDEQFF
cdr3_nt: TGTGCCAGCAGCTCTCGACAGGGGGCACCGGATGAGCAGTTCTTC

v_call: TRBV5-1
d_call: NA
j_call: TRBJ2-7
clone_size: NA
cdr3_aa: CASSFGRPEAYEQYF
cdr3_nt: TGCGCCAGCAGCTTCGGGAGACCCGAGGCCTACGAGCAGTACTTC

v_call: TRBV7-8
d_call: NA
j_call: TRBJ2-2
clone_size: NA
cdr3_aa: CASSRRGAGGELFF
cdr3_nt: TGTGCCAGCAGCCGCAGGGGGGCTGGCGGGGAGCTGTTTTTT

v_call: TRBV28
d_call: NA
j_call: TRBJ1-3
clone_size: NA
cdr3_aa: CASSLEGAGSGNTIYF
cdr3_nt: TGTGCCAGCAGTTTGGAAGGGGCCGGCTCTGGAAACACCATATATTTT

v_call: TRBV6-4
d_call: NA
j_call: TRBJ1-4
clone_size: NA
cdr3_aa: CASSQEANEKLFF
cdr3_nt: TGTGCCAGTAGCCAGGAGGCTAATGAAAAACTGTTTTTT

v_call: TRBV7-8
d_call: TRBD1
j_call: TRBJ1-5
clone_size: NA
cdr3_aa: CASSWDRVNQPQHF
cdr3_nt: TGTGCCAGCAGCTGGGACAGGGTCAATCAGCCCCAGCATTTT

v_call: TRBV9
d_call: TRBD1
j_call: TRBJ1-2
clone_size: NA
cdr3_aa: CASSSGTGKGTYGYTF
cdr3_nt: TGTGCCAGCAGCTCCGGGACAGGGAAAGGCACCTATGGCTACACCTTC

v_call: TRBV19
d_call: NA
j_call: TRBJ1-2
clone_size: NA
cdr3_aa: CASSIDRLAGFGYTF
cdr3_nt: TGTGCCAGTAGTATAGATAGATTGGCAGGGTTCGGCTACACCTTC

v_call: TRBV7-9
d_call: TRBD1
j_call: TRBJ2-5
clone_size: NA
cdr3_aa: CASSFSTGAQETQYF
cdr3_nt: TGTGCCAGCAGCTTTTCGACAGGGGCACAAGAGACCCAGTACTTC

v_call: TRBV7-9
d_call: TRBD2
j_call: TRBJ2-1
clone_size: NA
cdr3_aa: CASSWLAGLNNEQFF
cdr3_nt: TGTGCCAGCAGCTGGCTAGCGGGACTGAACAATGAGCAGTTCTTC

v_call: TRBV7-2
d_call: TRBD1
j_call: TRBJ1-6
clone_size: NA
cdr3_aa: CASSRGQANSPLHF
cdr3_nt: TGTGCCAGCAGCCGGGGACAGGCGAATTCACCCCTCCACTTT

v_call: TRBV6-5
d_call: TRBD1
j_call: TRBJ1-2
clone_size: NA
cdr3_aa: CASSYGDSNGYTF
cdr3_nt: TGTGCCAGCAGTTACGGGGACAGTAATGGCTACACCTTC

v_call: TRBV4-3
d_call: TRBD1
j_call: TRBJ1-1
clone_size: once
cdr3_aa: CASSQTGASTEAFF
cdr3_nt: TGCGCCAGCAGCCAAACAGGGGCATCCACTGAAGCTTTCTTT

v_call: TRBV11-2
d_call: NA
j_call: TRBJ2-5
clone_size: NA
cdr3_aa: CASSLDAGFEGETQYF
cdr3_nt: TGTGCCAGCAGCTTAGACGCGGGATTCGAGGGAGAGACCCAGTACTTC

v_call: TRBV13
d_call: TRBD2
j_call: TRBJ2-7
clone_size: NA
cdr3_aa: CASSSTSAFGTSEAYEQYF
cdr3_nt: TGTGCCAGCAGCTCTACATCGGCATTCGGGACTAGCGAGGCCTACGAGCAGTACTTC

v_call: TRBV30
d_call: NA
j_call: TRBJ1-2
clone_size: NA
cdr3_aa: CAWSVGGHSYGYTF
cdr3_nt: TGTGCCTGGAGTGTCGGGGGGCATAGCTATGGCTACACCTTC

v_call: TRBV30
d_call: TRBD2
j_call: TRBJ2-7
clone_size: NA
cdr3_aa: CAWRKGGPYEQYF
cdr3_nt: TGTGCCTGGAGGAAGGGAGGGCCCTACGAGCAGTACTTC

v_call: TRBV4-1
d_call: TRBD1
j_call: TRBJ2-2
clone_size: NA
cdr3_aa: CASSPHRGAPGELFF
cdr3_nt: TGCGCCAGCAGCCCCCACAGGGGCGCCCCCGGGGAGCTGTTTTTT

v_call: TRBV30
d_call: TRBD1
j_call: TRBJ1-5
clone_size: once
cdr3_aa: CAYNSDRGNQPQHF
cdr3_nt: TGTGCCTACAACTCAGACAGGGGCAATCAGCCCCAGCATTTT

v_call: TRBV30
d_call: TRBD2
j_call: TRBJ2-1
clone_size: NA
cdr3_aa: CAGSLAGTVSQFF
cdr3_nt: TGTGCCGGCTCTTTAGCGGGAACGGTTTCGCAGTTCTTC

v_call: TRBV19
d_call: NA
j_call: TRBJ1-1
clone_size: NA
cdr3_aa: CASNLDRGYTEAFF
cdr3_nt: TGTGCCAGTAATTTGGATCGGGGGTACACTGAAGCTTTCTTT

v_call: TRBV18
d_call: NA
j_call: TRBJ2-7
clone_size: NA
cdr3_aa: CASSSGQLTYEQYF
cdr3_nt: TGTGCCAGCTCATCAGGACAGCTGACCTACGAGCAGTACTTC

v_call: TRBV4-1
d_call: NA
j_call: TRBJ2-7
clone_size: once
cdr3_aa: CASSHPGGMIYEQYF
cdr3_nt: TGCGCCAGCAGCCACCCCGGGGGAATGATATACGAGCAGTACTTC

v_call: TRBV7-9
d_call: TRBD2
j_call: TRBJ2-7
clone_size: NA
cdr3_aa: CASSRPGLGTYEQYF
cdr3_nt: TGTGCCAGCAGTCGTCCGGGACTAGGGACCTACGAGCAGTACTTC

v_call: TRBV28
d_call: NA
j_call: TRBJ1-1
clone_size: NA
cdr3_aa: CASTRTEVAFF
cdr3_nt: TGTGCCAGCACCAGGACAGAGGTAGCTTTCTTT

v_call: TRBV4-3
d_call: TRBD1
j_call: TRBJ1-4
clone_size: NA
cdr3_aa: CASSQDRGLKAEKLFF
cdr3_nt: TGCGCCAGCAGCCAAGACAGGGGGCTTAAAGCTGAAAAACTGTTTTTT

v_call: TRBV18
d_call: NA
j_call: TRBJ1-4
clone_size: NA
cdr3_aa: CASSPPWAGEKLFF
cdr3_nt: TGTGCCAGCTCACCACCCTGGGCCGGTGAAAAACTGTTTTTT

v_call: TRBV7-3
d_call: NA
j_call: TRBJ2-1
clone_size: NA
cdr3_aa: CASSQNPSGEQFF
cdr3_nt: TGTGCCAGCAGCCAGAACCCTTCAGGGGAGCAGTTCTTC

v_call: TRBV27
d_call: TRBD1
j_call: TRBJ1-2
clone_size: NA
cdr3_aa: CASSLSVGQGAFGYTF
cdr3_nt: TGTGCCAGCAGTTTATCGGTAGGACAGGGGGCTTTTGGCTACACCTTC

v_call: TRBV6-2/TRBV6-3
d_call: TRBD1
j_call: TRBJ2-5
clone_size: NA
cdr3_aa: CASSYSGRGPQETQYF
cdr3_nt: TGTGCCAGCAGTTACTCGGGCAGGGGGCCTCAAGAGACCCAGTACTTC

v_call: TRBV7-2
d_call: NA
j_call: TRBJ2-2
clone_size: once
cdr3_aa: CASSLGGQNTGELFF
cdr3_nt: TGTGCCAGCAGCTTGGGGGGTCAGAACACCGGGGAGCTGTTTTTT

v_call: TRBV4-3
d_call: TRBD1
j_call: TRBJ2-7
clone_size: NA
cdr3_aa: CASSHKGGQGAKDYEQYF
cdr3_nt: TGCGCCAGCAGCCACAAAGGCGGACAGGGGGCGAAGGATTACGAGCAGTACTTC

v_call: TRBV5-1
d_call: NA
j_call: TRBJ1-1
clone_size: NA
cdr3_aa: CASSLGTESTEAFF
cdr3_nt: TGCGCCAGCAGCTTAGGGACTGAAAGTACTGAAGCTTTCTTT

v_call: TRBV29-1
d_call: TRBD2
j_call: TRBJ2-1
clone_size: NA
cdr3_aa: CSVEGTSGVSYNEQFF
cdr3_nt: TGCAGCGTTGAAGGAACGAGCGGGGTATCCTACAATGAGCAGTTCTTC

v_call: TRBV3-1/TRBV3-2
d_call: NA
j_call: TRBJ2-7
clone_size: NA
cdr3_aa: CASSGHRVQYF
cdr3_nt: TGTGCCAGCAGCGGCCACAGGGTCCAGTACTTC

v_call: TRBV28
d_call: NA
j_call: TRBJ1-2
clone_size: few
cdr3_aa: CASSVGTYGYTF
cdr3_nt: TGTGCCAGCAGTGTGGGGACATATGGCTACACCTTC

v_call: TRBV28
d_call: NA
j_call: TRBJ2-3
clone_size: NA
cdr3_aa: CASSLTDTQYF
cdr3_nt: TGTGCCAGCAGCCTCACAGATACGCAGTATTTT

v_call: TRBV28
d_call: TRBD1
j_call: TRBJ2-1
clone_size: NA
cdr3_aa: CASSFGQEAFF
cdr3_nt: TGTGCCAGCAGTTTCGGACAGGAAGCGTTCTTC

v_call: TRBV19
d_call: TRBD1
j_call: TRBJ2-5
clone_size: NA
cdr3_aa: CASSMGTGSQETQYF
cdr3_nt: TGTGCCAGTAGTATGGGGACAGGGTCTCAAGAGACCCAGTACTTC

v_call: TRBV6-2/TRBV6-3
d_call: TRBD2
j_call: TRBJ2-7
clone_size: NA
cdr3_aa: CASSYQGLAGLYEQYF
cdr3_nt: TGTGCCAGCAGTTACCAGGGACTAGCGGGTCTCTACGAGCAGTACTTC

v_call: TRBV11-2
d_call: TRBD1
j_call: TRBJ2-1
clone_size: NA
cdr3_aa: CASSYETGGYYNEQFF
cdr3_nt: TGTGCCAGCAGCTACGAGACAGGGGGCTACTACAATGAGCAGTTCTTC

v_call: TRBV7-2
d_call: TRBD2
j_call: TRBJ2-1
clone_size: NA
cdr3_aa: CASSRTSGNTNEQFF
cdr3_nt: TGTGCCAGCAGCCGTACTAGCGGGAACACCAATGAGCAGTTCTTC

v_call: TRBV9
d_call: TRBD1
j_call: TRBJ2-7
clone_size: few
cdr3_aa: CASSPSQGATYEQYF
cdr3_nt: TGTGCCAGCAGCCCCAGCCAGGGGGCCACCTACGAGCAGTACTTC

v_call: TRBV12-3/TRBV12-4
d_call: NA
j_call: TRBJ2-3
clone_size: NA
cdr3_aa: CASSPRGDTQYF
cdr3_nt: TGTGCCAGCAGTCCCCGGGGAGATACGCAGTATTTT

v_call: TRBV7-9
d_call: NA
j_call: TRBJ1-1
clone_size: NA
cdr3_aa: CASSPPTRYTEAFF
cdr3_nt: TGTGCCAGCAGCCCACCCACCAGATACACTGAAGCTTTCTTT

v_call: TRBV5-1
d_call: NA
j_call: TRBJ2-1
clone_size: NA
cdr3_aa: CASSLVYVGTTGGDEQFF
cdr3_nt: TGCGCCAGCAGCTTGGTGTATGTGGGAACGACCGGAGGCGATGAGCAGTTCTTC

v_call: TRBV27
d_call: NA
j_call: TRBJ2-1
clone_size: NA
cdr3_aa: CASSSQGGGEQFF
cdr3_nt: TGTGCCAGCAGTTCCCAGGGGGGCGGGGAGCAGTTCTTC

v_call: TRBV20-1
d_call: NA
j_call: TRBJ2-7
clone_size: NA
cdr3_aa: CSARSPYEQYF
cdr3_nt: TGCAGTGCCAGGTCTCCCTACGAGCAGTACTTC

v_call: TRBV18
d_call: TRBD1
j_call: TRBJ1-2
clone_size: NA
cdr3_aa: CASSHNTGTGNTNYGYTF
cdr3_nt: TGTGCCAGCTCACATAATACCGGGACAGGGAATACTAACTATGGCTACACCTTC

v_call: TRBV4-2
d_call: NA
j_call: TRBJ1-1
clone_size: NA
cdr3_aa: CASSQGLENTEAFF
cdr3_nt: TGTGCCAGCAGCCAAGGACTGGAGAACACTGAAGCTTTCTTT

v_call: TRBV28
d_call: TRBD1
j_call: TRBJ2-2
clone_size: NA
cdr3_aa: CASSLLRGRKGTGELFF
cdr3_nt: TGTGCCAGCAGTTTATTAAGGGGGCGAAAAGGCACCGGGGAGCTGTTTTTT

v_call: TRBV6-5
d_call: NA
j_call: TRBJ1-1
clone_size: NA
cdr3_aa: CASSYGGRAEDTEAFF
cdr3_nt: TGTGCCAGCAGTTACGGGGGCAGGGCAGAGGACACTGAAGCTTTCTTT

v_call: TRBV9
d_call: TRBD2
j_call: TRBJ2-1
clone_size: NA
cdr3_aa: CASSQRGGDTYNEQFF
cdr3_nt: TGTGCCAGCAGTCAGCGCGGGGGGGATACCTACAATGAGCAGTTCTTC

v_call: TRBV19
d_call: TRBD2
j_call: TRBJ2-5
clone_size: NA
cdr3_aa: CASSLPGLGSQETQYF
cdr3_nt: TGTGCCAGTAGCCTTCCGGGACTAGGCTCCCAAGAGACCCAGTACTTC